This T cell receptor (beta chain) is drawn from a study of immune cell composition in non-small cell lung cancer. Study outcomes and limitations: Top 10 clone scores and clonality were higher in squamous than adenocarcinoma. Shared sequences between tumour-reactive and dominant in vivo clones were not proven.

Produced via immunoSEQ multiplex PCR; TCRdb's table is partial and in-frame only. The sample has around 2,000 clones, approximately 83% seen once. The CDR3 covers 15 residues. V lost 3 bases and J 0 bases, leaving 10 bases between the germline ends. Germline CDR1 reads SGDLS; CDR2 reads YYNGEE. As to this clone: Its antigen remains unknown.

Input material: lung tumor tissue. This TCR came from a human donor with non-small cell lung cancer. The V and J genes are TRBV9 and TRBJ2-1, with D maybe TRBD2 (6 bases). CDR3 sequence reads: CASSGDSSSYNEQFF. The CDR3 bases are TGTGCCAGCAGCGGGGACTCAAGCTCCTACAATGAGCAGTTCTTC.